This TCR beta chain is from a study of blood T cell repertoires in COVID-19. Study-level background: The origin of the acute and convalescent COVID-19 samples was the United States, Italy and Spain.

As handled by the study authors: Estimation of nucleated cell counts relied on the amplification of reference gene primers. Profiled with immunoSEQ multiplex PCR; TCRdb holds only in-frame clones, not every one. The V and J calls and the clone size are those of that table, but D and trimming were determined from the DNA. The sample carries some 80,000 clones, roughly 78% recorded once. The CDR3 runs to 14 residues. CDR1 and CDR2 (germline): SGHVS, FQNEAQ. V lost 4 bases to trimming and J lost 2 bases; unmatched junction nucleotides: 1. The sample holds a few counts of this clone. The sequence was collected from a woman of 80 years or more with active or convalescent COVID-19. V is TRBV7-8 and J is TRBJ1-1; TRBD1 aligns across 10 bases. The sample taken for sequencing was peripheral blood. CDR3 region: CASSWTGGNTEAFF. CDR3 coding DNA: TGTGCCAGCAGCTGGACAGGGGGAAACACTGAAGCTTTCTTT.